This T cell receptor beta chain was sequenced during a study of molecular identifiers for immune sequencing clone quantification. TCRdb re-derived calls from the PCR reads in MiXCR, one entry per CDR3 protein. The sample has about 640,000 distinct CDR3 sequences; approximately 20% are singletons. Libraries used roughly 17,000 to 1,000,000 sorted naive CD8 T cells and 10%, 30% or 50% RNA input. Comments on this clonotype: This may arise from a read error, as a much more abundant clone is one base away.

The sequencing input was naive CD8+ T cells from blood, with Jurkat cell RNA spiked in. This sample's subset: FACS-sorted CD8+CD4-CCR7+CD45RA+ naive T cells. The receptor comes from a human donor in good health. Some libraries in this study had Jurkat cell RNA spiked in.

The CDR3 is CASRSPAGGFVEQFF. The CDR3 DNA follows: TGTGCCAGCAGGTCCCCAGCGGGGGGCTTTGTTGAGCAGTTCTTC. This chain uses TRBV7-2 with TRBJ2-1; 9 bases line up with TRBD2. The CDR3 runs to 15 residues. Germline CDR1 is SGHTA and CDR2 is FQGNSA. The trim removed 6 bases at V and 9 bases at J, leaving 12 bases unmatched.